The 29 T cell receptor beta chains given below trace back to one sample, sequenced in a study of regulatory T cells in long-lasting Graves disease. Assembly of TCR beta libraries relied on iRepertoire HTBI primers together with Arm-PCR of CDR3 regions. TCRdb independently ran MiXCR on the multiplex PCR reads; one entry per CDR3 protein. The repertoire holds 350,000 to 500,000 distinct CDR3 sequences, with 11% to 15% as singletons. Time point defined: newly diagnosed GD, antithyroid drugs for less than 3 months. PBMC RNA was the source of the TCR library. These data also formed part of another study, on T cells in Graves' hyperthyroidism and ophthalmopathy.

Sequenced material: peripheral blood mononuclear cells (PBMCs), taken at new diagnosis, from a patient treated with antithyroid drugs. These receptors all come from a woman between 45 and 60 years old with Graves disease.

This clonotype has a count of ten or more. The CDR3 DNA sequence: TGTGCCAGCAAAGATCTAGCGGGAGCGGTGGGAAATGAGCAGTTCTTC. This codes for CASKDLAGAVGNEQFF. The chain uses TRBV2 and TRBJ2-1; 10 positions agree with TRBD2. From germline, CDR1 is SNHLY and CDR2 FYNNEI. The CDR3 sequence is 16 residues long. V dropped 7 bases and J dropped 7; count of bases not matched to a gene: 13.

A remark on this clonotype: A read error may explain this, as a much larger clone is one base away. As the CDR3 is not closed by the conserved phenylalanine or tryptophan, this likely results from a read error. The chain couples TRBV3-1 to TRBJ2-5, with D possibly called TRBD1 or TRBD2 (5 bases each). CDR3 length: 16 amino acids. Trimming removed 6 bases at V and 3 bases at J, with 20 bases between. CDR1 is LGHDT and CDR2 is YNNKEL in the germline V gene (reference sequence). The chain's CDR3 is CASSTVRLGTKETQYC. The DNA of the CDR3 is TGTGCCAGCAGTACCGTGAGGTTGGGGACCAAAGAGACCCAGTACTGC.

Note on this clonotype: Being one base from a much bigger clone, this may be a read error. The CDR3 sequence: CATSLARPNTEAFF. The CDR3 DNA follows: TGTGCCACCAGCTTAGCCCGACCGAACACTGAAGCTTTCTTT. The V and J genes are TRBV13 and TRBJ1-1; the D is unclear. CDR1 is PRHDT and CDR2 is FYEKMQ in the germline V gene (reference sequence). The CDR3 totals 14 residues.

This clonotype was seen repeatedly, ten times or more. V and J are TRBV3-1 and TRBJ1-1; weak D call: TRBD1 (6 bases). CDR3 length: 16 amino acids. Looked up from germline, CDR1 is LGHDT and CDR2 is YNNKEL (reference sequence). V lost 5 bases to trimming and J lost 1 base, with 17 bases between them. The CDR3 sequence: CASSEFWTAGNTEAFF. CDR3 DNA sequence: TGTGCCAGCAGCGAATTCTGGACAGCGGGGAACACTGAAGCTTTCTTT.

The chain carries TRBV4-2 and TRBJ1-2, with 8 bases aligning to TRBD1. J gave up 4 bases and V 4 bases, and 11 bases lay outside the gene matches. CDR1 LGHNA and CDR2 YNFKEQ come from the germline V gene. CDR3 length equals 16 residues. CDR3 nucleotides: TGTGCCAGCAGCCGGGAAGGACAGGGTTCGGGCTATGGCTACACCTTC. Protein product: CASSREGQGSGYGYTF.

V is TRBV7-9 and J is TRBJ2-2; possible D gene TRBD1, 6 bases. The germline V gene has CDR1 SEHNR and CDR2 FQNEAQ (reference sequence). Trimming shortened V by 4 bases and J by 4 bases, and 10 bases separated the two germline ends. CDR3 length: 14 residues. CDR3 protein: CASSSQGTTGELFF. The CDR3 DNA sequence: TGTGCCAGCAGCTCGCAGGGGACCACCGGGGAGCTGTTTTTT.

This clonotype occurred many times. The chain is built from TRBV12-3 or TRBV12-4 and TRBJ2-5; the D is unclear. V lost 2 bases and J 0 bases, leaving 7 bases between the germline ends. CDR3 length: 14 residues. The CDR3 DNA follows: TGTGCCAGCAGTTTAAGAGCGCACCAAGAGACCCAGTACTTC. Encoded protein: CASSLRAHQETQYF.

This clonotype has only a few counts. The chain links TRBV7-8 to TRBJ2-6, with D perhaps TRBD1 (6 bases). Germline CDR1 SGHVS, CDR2 FQNEAQ. This CDR3 has 18 amino acids. V was pared by 5 bases and J by 6 bases, with 23 bases between. The CDR3 DNA reads as TGTGCCAGCAGCCCGCGGACAGTCCCACTCGGCGAGGCCAACGTCCTGACTTTC. This encodes CASSPRTVPLGEANVLTF. Full variable domain (outside the CDR3, taken from reference TRBV7-8 and TRBJ2-6): GAGVSQSPRYKVAKRGQDVALRCDPISGHVSLFWYQQALGQGPEFLTYFQNEAQLDKSGLPSDRFFAERPEGSVSTLKIQRTQQEDSAVYLCASSPRTVPLGEANVLTFGAGSRLTVL.

This clonotype was found many times. In DNA, the CDR3 is TGTGCCAGCAGCGTAGAGGTCCATCGGCGCACCGGGGAGCTGTTTTTT. The encoded protein is CASSVEVHRRTGELFF. This chain joins TRBV9 and TRBJ2-2; D is undetermined. Trimming left V 0 bases short and J 4 bases short, with 13 bases between. Per germline, CDR1 SGDLS and CDR2 YYNGEE. CDR3 length: 16 amino acids.

This clonotype was observed at least ten times. The gene calls are TRBV2 and TRBJ1-3, with no clear D. V was pared by 6 bases and J by 1 base, with 19 bases between. Germline values: CDR1 SNHLY, CDR2 FYNNEI. The CDR3 runs to 17 residues. The CDR3 DNA sequence: TGTGCCAGCAGAAGCCCAAATGTGCGTTTATCTGGAAACACCATATATTTT. This encodes CASRSPNVRLSGNTIYF.

The gene calls are TRBV4-1 and TRBJ2-7; maybe TRBD1 (7 bases). CDR1 MGHRA and CDR2 YSYEKL come from the germline V gene. Trimming stripped 3 bases from V and 1 base from J, with 22 bases between. This CDR3 is 18 amino acids long. CDR3 amino acids: CASSHGGLIGQASYEQYF. The CDR3 region has the DNA TGCGCCAGCAGCCATGGGGGGTTAATCGGACAGGCGTCCTACGAGCAGTACTTC.

There are a few counts of this clonotype. The V gene is TRBV18, the J gene TRBJ2-7; 9 bases match TRBD2. The V segment lost 4 bases and the J segment 2 bases; nucleotides outside the gene matches: 12. This CDR3 has 17 amino acids. Germline V gives CDR1 KGHSH, CDR2 LQKENI. In DNA, the CDR3 is TGTGCCAGCTCACGCGGGACTAGCTGGTTCGCGCCCTACGAGCAGTACTTC. This translates into CASSRGTSWFAPYEQYF. The whole variable domain, remainder taken from reference TRBV18 and TRBJ2-7, is NAGVMQNPRHLVRRRGQEARLRCSPMKGHSHVYWYRQLPEEGLKFMVYLQKENIIDESGMPKERFSAEFPKEGPSILRIQQVVRGDSAAYFCASSRGTSWFAPYEQYFGPGTRLTVT.

This clonotype showed up many times. The V call is TRBV12-3 or TRBV12-4, the J call TRBJ1-6; D is unresolved. This CDR3 spans 15 amino acids. V lost 7 bases, J lost 5 bases, and 15 bases lay in between. CDR3 bases: TGTGCCAGCACCCTTAGGTCCGGGGATAATTCACCCCTCCACTTT. It specifies CASTLRSGDNSPLHF.

The V call is TRBV20-1, the J call TRBJ2-5; unclear D gene. Trimming removed 3 bases at V and 2 bases at J, with 16 bases between. Per germline, CDR1 DFQATT and CDR2 SNEGSKA (reference sequence). This CDR3 spans 15 amino acids. CDR3 DNA: TGCAGTGCTAGTCGCCCCTCTGACCTTCAAGAGACCCAGTACTTC. Its translation is CSASRPSDLQETQYF.

The chain has TRBV4-1 and TRBJ2-7; tentatively, D is TRBD1 (5 bases). The CDR3 sequence is 14 residues long. V gave up 2 bases and J gave up 5 bases, with 13 bases separating them. Germline V gene sequence: CDR1 MGHRA, CDR2 YSYEKL. The CDR3 sequence: CASSQRVQGNEQYF. The CDR3 DNA reads as TGCGCCAGCAGCCAACGGGTCCAGGGCAACGAGCAGTACTTC.

The chain recombines TRBV24-1 with TRBJ2-6, with D hard to call. The CDR3 is 17 residues long. CDR1 is KGHDR and CDR2 is SFDVKD in the germline V gene. V was trimmed by 3 bases and J by 2 bases, leaving 13 bases between them. CDR3: CATSDGESPTGANVLTF. The CDR3 DNA follows: TGTGCCACCAGTGATGGCGAATCCCCAACTGGGGCCAACGTCCTGACTTTC.

This clonotype was detected many times. V and J are TRBV10-3 and TRBJ2-3, with 8 positions matching TRBD2. CDR3 length: 13 amino acids. The V gene's germline CDR1 is ENHRY and CDR2 SYGVKD. Germline trimming cut 10 bases from V and 2 bases from J; bases unmatched to any gene: 5. The CDR3 here is CATVAGITDTQYF. CDR3 bases: TGTGCCACCGTAGCGGGGATCACAGATACGCAGTATTTT.

The rearrangement joins TRBV19 to TRBJ1-5; D gene uncertain. V gave up 4 bases and J gave up 3 bases, with 10 bases separating them. CDR1 is LNHDA and CDR2 is SQIVND in the germline V gene (reference sequence). The CDR3 has 14 amino acids. CDR3 loop: CASSSDLFNQPQHF. The CDR3, as DNA: TGTGCCAGTAGTAGCGATCTATTCAATCAGCCCCAGCATTTT.

The V gene is TRBV20-1, the J gene TRBJ2-5, with 9 nucleotides matching TRBD2. The germline gives CDR1 DFQATT, CDR2 SNEGSKA (reference sequence). V shed 0 bases and J 2 bases; nucleotides not matched to a gene: 4. The CDR3 extends over 15 amino acids. DNA of the CDR3: TGCAGTGCTAGAGATGGGCTAGCGGGGCAAGAGACCCAGTACTTC. Residues: CSARDGLAGQETQYF.

This clonotype was recorded many times. The rearrangement links TRBV6-5 to TRBJ2-7; D remains ambiguous. The CDR3 is made up of 13 amino acids. Germline V gives CDR1 MNHEY, CDR2 SVGAGI. The V end lost 0 bases, the J end lost 3 bases, and 6 bases lay between the germline ends. CDR3 residues: CASSYSYVYEQYF. In DNA, the CDR3 is TGTGCCAGCAGTTACTCGTATGTCTACGAGCAGTACTTC.

About this clonotype: This may be a read error, as it is one base from a much larger clone. Lacking the conserved final phenylalanine or tryptophan, this CDR3 likely reflects a read error. The gene calls are TRBV5-1 and TRBJ1-4; 7 bases map to TRBD1. V dropped 4 bases and J dropped 2; count of bases not matched to a gene: 5. Germline V gives CDR1 SGHRS, CDR2 YFSETQ. This CDR3 is 15 amino acids long. CDR3 protein: CASSEAGGTNEKLFL. CDR3 nucleotide sequence: TGCGCCAGCAGCGAGGCAGGGGGTACTAATGAAAAACTGTTTTTG.

This clonotype was counted ten times or more. This CDR3 reads CSANEQREGRNTQYF. The CDR3 bases are TGCAGTGCTAACGAACAGCGGGAGGGCCGGAATACGCAGTATTTT. The V call is TRBV20-1, the J call TRBJ2-3; 10 bases are shared with TRBD2. Germline V gives CDR1 DFQATT, CDR2 SNEGSKA (reference sequence). The CDR3 has 15 residues. The V gene end was trimmed by 4 bases and the J gene end by 7 bases; junction bases not matched to a gene: 11.

This clonotype was counted ten times or more. CDR3 loop: CASGGRTEAFF. CDR3 DNA: TGTGCCAGCGGAGGGCGGACTGAAGCTTTCTTT. The rearrangement uses TRBV12-3 or TRBV12-4 and TRBJ1-1, with unresolved D. Deletions cut 8 bases from V and 5 bases from J, with 9 bases between. The CDR3 spans 11 residues.

A word on this clonotype: The CDR3 does not close with the conserved phenylalanine or tryptophan, likely indicating a read error. The chain couples TRBV12-3 or TRBV12-4 to TRBJ2-1; the match to TRBD2 covers 12 bases. The CDR3 has 15 amino acids. Trimming at V came to 5 bases and at J to 6 bases, leaving 5 bases not matched to a gene. CDR3 nucleotides: TGTGCCAGCAGTCCCGGACTAGCGGGAATCAATGAGCAGTTCTCC. Protein sequence: CASSPGLAGINEQFS.

This clonotype was seen many times. This chain joins TRBV12-3 or TRBV12-4 and TRBJ2-2, with 15 bases matching TRBD2. This CDR3 is 22 amino acids long. With 6 bases clipped from V and 0 bases from J, the junction kept 17 bases outside the gene matches. This chain's CDR3 is CASSTRDSGTSGRSANTGELFF. CDR3 nucleotides: TGTGCCAGCAGCACACGGGACAGCGGGACTAGCGGGAGGTCGGCGAACACCGGGGAGCTGTTTTTT.

This clonotype was observed a handful of times. The genes are TRBV3-1 and TRBJ2-2; TRBD2 matches at 14 bases. With V trimmed by 0 bases and J by 6 bases, 0 bases remained unmatched. CDR1 and CDR2 from the germline V gene are LGHDT and YNNKEL (reference sequence). This CDR3 spans 16 amino acids. DNA for the CDR3: TGTGCCAGCAGCCAAGAGGGACTAGCGGGAGCCGGGGAGCTGTTTTTT. Protein product: CASSQEGLAGAGELFF.

The table lists this clonotype with many counts. The genes are TRBV29-1 and TRBJ2-7, with TRBD1 identical over 7 bases. The V gene end was trimmed by 6 bases and the J gene end by 4 bases; junction bases not matched to a gene: 6. CDR3 length: 12 residues. The germline V gene encodes CDR1 SQVTM and CDR2 ANQGSEA. CDR3 in amino acids: CSVGTDPYEQYF. CDR3 bases: TGCAGCGTAGGGACAGATCCTTACGAGCAGTACTTC.

This clonotype was counted ten times or more. V is TRBV28 and J is TRBJ2-7, with TRBD1 identical over 9 bases. CDR3 size: 14 residues. V lost 9 bases, J lost 5 bases, and 11 bases stayed unmatched. Germline V gives CDR1 MDHEN, CDR2 SYDVKM. The CDR3 DNA reads as TGTGCCAGGAAACCCGGGACAGGGACCCACGAGCAGTACTTC. Amino acids: CARKPGTGTHEQYF.

This clonotype was counted at least ten times. The chain has TRBV7-9 and TRBJ2-2; 7 positions match TRBD1. The J segment lost 5 bases and the V segment lost 5 bases, leaving 11 bases of the junction unmatched. CDR3 length: 16 amino acids. CDR1 is SEHNR and CDR2 is FQNEAQ in the germline V gene (reference sequence). CDR3 coding DNA: TGTGCCAGCAGCCCGCCGACAGGGCTGTGGACCGGGGAGCTGTTTTTT. Translating it yields CASSPPTGLWTGELFF.